Each of the 25 T cell receptor beta chains below was sequenced from the same sample in a study of CD8+CD57+ T cells in acquired aplastic anemia. Both TCR beta VDJ combination and CDR3 sequence profiling were carried out. Genomic DNA was the template for this profiling. TCRdb reanalysed the reads using MiXCR and keeps one entry per CDR3 protein. This sample carries some 170,000 distinct CDR3 sequences, less than 60% of them seen once, and the ten largest clones take under 1.2%. For sequencing, patients were chosen who had shown expansion of CD8+CD57+ cells by flow cytometry. The specimen was sorted CD4+, CD8+, or CD8+CD57+ T cells (not recorded which) from PBMCs. These TCRs come from a human donor with aplastic anemia.

This clonotype was observed at least ten times. The rearrangement joins TRBV5-1 to TRBJ1-2; D is unresolved. This CDR3 contains 13 residues. V dropped 4 bases and J dropped 4 bases, with 11 bases sitting between them. From germline, CDR1 is SGHRS and CDR2 YFSETQ. CDR3 sequence: CASSPPRGYGYTF. DNA of the CDR3: TGCGCCAGCAGCCCCCCCCGGGGCTATGGCTACACCTTC.

The chain links TRBV10-3 to TRBJ2-5, with TRBD2 matching over 9 bases. The CDR3 contains 13 residues. CDR1 ENHRY and CDR2 SYGVKD come from the germline V gene. The V gene end was trimmed by 9 bases and the J gene end by 5 bases; junction bases not matched to a gene: 7. The CDR3 nucleotides are TGTGCCATTCAAGCGGGAGGTGAGGAGACCCAGTACTTC. This encodes CAIQAGGEETQYF.

The chain employs TRBV24-1 and TRBJ1-5; D is unresolved. The ends were cut back, 4 bases at V and 7 bases at J, with 10 bases in the middle. CDR1 and CDR2 from the germline V gene are KGHDR and SFDVKD. CDR3 length: 13 residues. CDR3 DNA: TGTGCCACCAGTGAGGCCGGTGGACAGCCCCAGCATTTT. The encoded protein is CATSEAGGQPQHF.

There are a few counts of this clonotype. CDR3 nucleotide sequence: TGTGCCAGCAGTTACATGGGACAGGGGGTGTTGAACACTGAAGCTTTCTTT. Residues: CASSYMGQGVLNTEAFF. The V and J genes are TRBV6-5 and TRBJ1-1; 11 bases are shared with TRBD1. Germline-derived CDR1 and CDR2 are MNHEY and SVGAGI. V lost 2 bases and J lost 0; bases outside the gene matches: 5. This CDR3 contains 17 residues.

This clonotype has more than one count but fewer than ten. The chain is built from TRBV11-1 and TRBJ2-1, with 15 positions matching TRBD2. Looked up from germline, CDR1 is SGHAT and CDR2 is FQDESV (reference sequence). The CDR3 is made up of 16 amino acids. The junction had 5 bases not matched to a gene; V was cut back by 5 bases and J by 6 bases. CDR3 sequence reads: CASSGGLAGGSNEQFF. Here the CDR3 DNA reads TGTGCCAGCAGCGGGGGACTAGCGGGGGGAAGCAATGAGCAGTTCTTC.

The V and J genes are TRBV11-3 and TRBJ2-1; D is undetermined. The CDR3 totals 14 residues. The germline gives CDR1 SGHNT, CDR2 YENEEA. Trimming stripped 0 bases from V and 2 bases from J, with 5 bases between. The CDR3 spells CASSLDTAYNEQFF. DNA for the CDR3: TGTGCCAGCAGCTTAGATACCGCCTACAATGAGCAGTTCTTC. The full variable domain, completed using reference TRBV11-3 and TRBJ2-1, is EAGVVQSPRYKIIEKKQPVAFWCNPISGHNTLYWYLQNLGQGPELLIRYENEEAVDDSQLPKDRFSAERLKGVDSTLKIQPAELGDSAVYLCASSLDTAYNEQFFGPGTRLTVL.

J is TRBJ1-5 and V is TRBV6-2 or TRBV6-3; 10 nucleotides line up with TRBD1. CDR1 is MNHEY, CDR2 SVGEGT, per germline. The CDR3 totals 17 residues. J gave up 4 bases and V 6 bases, and 12 bases lay outside the gene matches. CDR3 sequence (DNA): TGTGCCAGCAGACGAACCCGGGACAGGGGCGATAATCAGCCCCAGCATTTT. Its translation is CASRRTRDRGDNQPQHF.

The CDR3 DNA sequence: TGTGCCACCAGTGATTTGCAAGGGACAGGATCGAATGAGCAGTTCTTC. Translated, it gives CATSDLQGTGSNEQFF. This chain links TRBV24-1 with TRBJ2-1; 8 positions match TRBD1. Germline V lookup: CDR1 KGHDR, CDR2 SFDVKD. V lost 0 bases to trimming and J lost 7 bases; unmatched junction nucleotides: 7. This CDR3 has 16 residues.

The rearrangement links TRBV19 to TRBJ1-1; possibly TRBD1 for D (5 bases). V lost 1 base and J lost 3, with 12 bases in between. The CDR3 sequence is 15 residues long. Germline V lookup: CDR1 LNHDA, CDR2 SQIVND (reference sequence). The DNA for the CDR3 is TGTGCCAGTAGTATAGGTGCTACGGGGGACACTGAAGCTTTCTTT. This gives the protein CASSIGATGDTEAFF. Together with reference TRBV19 and TRBJ1-1, the CDR3 gives the full variable domain: DGGITQSPKYLFRKEGQNVTLSCEQNLNHDAMYWYRQDPGQGLRLIYYSQIVNDFQKGDIAEGYSVSREKKESFPLTVTSAQKNPTAFYLCASSIGATGDTEAFFGQGTRLTVV.

This clonotype was observed many times. CDR3 residues: CATRDRDWTTEAFF. CDR3 sequence (DNA): TGTGCCACCAGAGATCGGGATTGGACCACTGAAGCTTTCTTT. The chain is built from TRBV24-1 and TRBJ1-1; no firm D call. Trimming took off 7 bases at V and 4 bases at J, with 15 bases between the two ends. Germline V gene data show CDR1 as KGHDR and CDR2 as SFDVKD. This CDR3 spans 14 amino acids.

CDR3 nucleotides: TGTGCCGCAACAGGGGGCGCGGGAAACACCATATATTTT. As protein: CAATGGAGNTIYF. This rearrangement joins TRBV10-3 to TRBJ1-3; the match to TRBD1 covers 9 bases. This CDR3 is built from 13 residues. Germline assignment: CDR1 ENHRY and CDR2 SYGVKD. V shed 11 bases, J shed 4 bases, and the junction held 6 bases outside the gene matches.

The rearrangement links TRBV11-1 to TRBJ2-3, with 10 bases fitting TRBD1. J gave up 5 bases and V 1 base, and 6 bases lay outside the gene matches. CDR3 length equals 16 residues. Germline CDR1 and CDR2: SGHAT and FQDESV (reference sequence). CDR3 amino acids: CASSLEDRGIRDTQYF. The CDR3 DNA reads TGTGCCAGCAGCTTAGAGGACAGGGGGATTAGAGATACGCAGTATTTT.

This clonotype was seen a handful of times. This chain joins TRBV29-1 and TRBJ1-2; D is ambiguous. The V gene lost 0 bases and the J gene lost 1 base, with 9 bases spanning the gap. Per germline, CDR1 SQVTM and CDR2 ANQGSEA. The CDR3 is made up of 14 amino acids. The CDR3 sequence is CSVEDRAINYGYTF. The DNA of the CDR3 is TGCAGCGTTGAAGATCGGGCAATTAACTATGGCTACACCTTC.

This clonotype was counted ten times or more. The chain couples TRBV5-1 to TRBJ1-6; 8 positions agree with TRBD1. CDR3 length equals 14 residues. Losses at the gene ends were 4 bases for V and 9 bases for J; bases not matched to a gene: 6. Germline-derived CDR1 and CDR2 are SGHRS and YFSETQ. In DNA, the CDR3 is TGCGCCAGCAGCACCGGACAGGGCTCTTCACCCCTCCACTTT. It translates to CASSTGQGSSPLHF.

This clonotype showed up just once. The chain combines TRBV10-3 with TRBJ1-1, with unresolved D. This CDR3 spans 12 amino acids. V dropped 3 bases and J dropped 2 bases, with 4 bases sitting between them. Germline V lookup: CDR1 ENHRY, CDR2 SYGVKD. As DNA, the CDR3 is TGTGCCATCAGTGAAATTAACACTGAAGCTTTCTTT. This translates into CAISEINTEAFF.

The V call is TRBV15, the J call TRBJ1-5; perhaps TRBD1 as D (6 bases). Between the trimmed V and J ends, which lost 0 bases and 5 bases, there was a span of 14 bases. The CDR3 loop spans 16 amino acids. Germline-derived CDR1 and CDR2 are LNHNV and YYDKDF (reference sequence). The CDR3: CATSREGAGLHQPQHF. In DNA form, the CDR3 reads TGTGCCACCAGCAGAGAGGGGGCGGGGTTGCATCAGCCCCAGCATTTT.

This clonotype appeared many times. The genes are TRBV5-1 and TRBJ2-2, with a possible D match to TRBD1 (5 bases). Trimming removed 5 bases from V and 0 bases from J, with 8 bases in between. The CDR3 has 14 residues. CDR1 and CDR2 (germline): SGHRS, YFSETQ. The CDR3 sequence: CASRTAPNTGELFF. CDR3 DNA: TGCGCCAGCAGGACAGCCCCGAACACCGGGGAGCTGTTTTTT. Based on the CDR3 plus reference TRBV5-1 and TRBJ2-2, the full variable domain is KAGVTQTPRYLIKTRGQQVTLSCSPISGHRSVSWYQQTPGQGLQFLFEYFSETQRNKGNFPGRFSGRQFSNSRSEMNVSTLELGDSALYLCASRTAPNTGELFFGEGSRLTVL.

The genes are TRBV10-3 and TRBJ2-5; 9 bases line up with TRBD1. V was clipped by 2 bases and J by 5 bases; unmatched bases: 6. The CDR3 spans 15 residues. CDR1 is ENHRY and CDR2 is SYGVKD in the germline V gene. The CDR3 DNA reads TGTGCCATCAGTGAGGGAACAGGGGGCAGCGAGACCCAGTACTTC. Its translation is CAISEGTGGSETQYF.

This chain connects TRBV29-1 to TRBJ2-6; D call uncertain. This CDR3 has 14 residues. Germline lookup yields CDR1 SQVTM and CDR2 ANQGSEA. The V gene lost 5 bases and the J gene lost 0 bases, with 8 bases spanning the gap. The DNA of the CDR3 is TGCAGCGTTCGTTTCAGCTCTGGGGCCAACGTCCTGACTTTC. Its translation: CSVRFSSGANVLTF.

This clonotype has a count of ten or more. V and J are TRBV2 and TRBJ2-7; D gene unclear. The CDR3 is made up of 12 amino acids. The germline CDR1 and CDR2 sequences are SNHLY and FYNNEI. The V gene lost 2 bases and the J gene lost 3 bases, with 5 bases spanning the gap. The CDR3 sequence: CASSESSYEQYF. As DNA, the CDR3 is TGTGCCAGCAGTGAATCGAGCTACGAGCAGTACTTC.

Ten or more counts support this clonotype. The genes are TRBV12-3 or TRBV12-4 and TRBJ2-7; TRBD2 aligns across 13 bases. With V trimmed by 6 bases and J by 12 bases, 11 bases remained unmatched. This CDR3 has 14 amino acids. This CDR3 is CASRLAGTSGEVYF. DNA of the CDR3: TGTGCCAGCAGACTGGCCGGGACTAGCGGGGAGGTGTACTTC.

Details on this clonotype: It may be a read error: a sequence one base away is much more abundant. The chain couples TRBV5-4 to TRBJ2-2, with TRBD1 identical over 8 bases. There are 16 residues in the CDR3. Germline V lookup: CDR1 SGHNT, CDR2 YYREEE (reference sequence). The DNA of the CDR3 is TGTGCCAGCAGCTTGGCCGGCGCAGGGGGCACCGGGGAGCTGTCTTTT. Amino acid sequence: CASSLAGAGGTGELSF.

The chain is built from TRBV20-1 and TRBJ1-5; 7 nucleotides align to TRBD1. The V gene end was trimmed by 7 bases and the J gene end by 10 bases; junction bases not matched to a gene: 7. CDR3 length: 11 residues. Germline V CDR1 and CDR2: DFQATT, SNEGSKA (reference sequence). The CDR3 DNA follows: TGCAGTGGCGACAGGGCCTACCCCCAGCATTTT. Translation gives CSGDRAYPQHF.

V and J are TRBV11-2 and TRBJ2-5; 10 bases are shared with TRBD2. The CDR3 extends over 16 amino acids. CDR1 and CDR2 from the germline V gene are SGHAT and FQNNGV. V trimming: 6 bases; J trimming: 10 bases; junction bases outside the gene matches: 17. The CDR3 spells CASSHSGGIVPRDQYF. The CDR3 nucleotides read TGTGCCAGCAGTCATAGCGGGGGGATCGTACCAAGAGACCAGTACTTC. The entire variable domain, with the rest obtained from reference TRBV11-2 and TRBJ2-5, is as follows: EAGVAQSPRYKIIEKRQSVAFWCNPISGHATLYWYQQILGQGPKLLIQFQNNGVVDDSQLPKDRFSAERLKGVDSTLKIQPAKLEDSAVYLCASSHSGGIVPRDQYFGPGTRLLVL.

This clonotype appeared many times. The chain recombines TRBV2 with TRBJ1-5, with TRBD1 matching over 7 bases. This CDR3 has 13 residues. After removal of 6 bases from V and 9 bases from J, the junction contained 8 bases not matched to a gene. Germline V gene sequence: CDR1 SNHLY, CDR2 FYNNEI. The CDR3 sequence: CASRGDSLLPQHF. The CDR3 bases are TGTGCCAGCAGGGGGGACAGCCTCTTGCCCCAGCATTTT.